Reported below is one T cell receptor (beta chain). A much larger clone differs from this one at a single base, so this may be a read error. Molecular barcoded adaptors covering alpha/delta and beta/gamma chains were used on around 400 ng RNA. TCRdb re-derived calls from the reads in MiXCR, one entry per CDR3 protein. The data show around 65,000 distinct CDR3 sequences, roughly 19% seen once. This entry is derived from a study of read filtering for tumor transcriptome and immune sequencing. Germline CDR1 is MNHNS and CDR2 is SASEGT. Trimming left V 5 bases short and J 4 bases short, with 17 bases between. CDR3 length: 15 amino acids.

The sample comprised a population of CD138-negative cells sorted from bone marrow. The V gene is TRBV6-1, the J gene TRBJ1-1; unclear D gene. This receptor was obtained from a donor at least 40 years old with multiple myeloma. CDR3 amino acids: CASSRIQSVGTEAFF. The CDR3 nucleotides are TGTGCCAGCAGTAGAATACAGTCGGTGGGCACTGAAGCTTTCTTT.